The 32 T cell receptor beta chains listed next were all sequenced from one sample in a study of T cells in Graves' hyperthyroidism and ophthalmopathy. What was amplified from RNA transcripts were TCR beta CDR3 regions. The HTBI primer set drove a first-round RT-PCR of the TCR CDR3. TCRdb re-called the multiplex PCR reads with MiXCR, one entry per CDR3 protein. The sample yields 300,000 to 450,000 distinct CDR3 sequences, 15% to 19% seen once. Sequences were obtained from blood. The receptors were sampled from a woman between 18 and 30 years old with Graves' hyperthyroidism that later progressed to Graves' ophthalmopathy.

The chain has TRBV28 and TRBJ2-7, with 11 bases matching TRBD2. Germline assignment: CDR1 MDHEN and CDR2 SYDVKM. V gave up 3 bases and J gave up 3 bases; unmatched junction bases: 7. The CDR3 loop spans 16 amino acids. The CDR3 coding sequence is TGTGCCAGCAGTTTTACCGGTAGCGGGAGGGTCTACGAGCAGTACTTC. Translated: CASSFTGSGRVYEQYF.

This clonotype was counted many times. V gene TRBV28 combines with J gene TRBJ1-5, with TRBD1 matching over 7 bases. CDR3 size: 16 residues. Trimming took 4 bases from V and 5 from J; bases not matched to a gene: 11. Germline CDR1 reads MDHEN; CDR2 reads SYDVKM. In nucleotides, the CDR3 is TGTGCCAGCAGTTGGATCAGGGGGAGTCGTTATCAGCCCCAGCATTTT. Amino acid sequence: CASSWIRGSRYQPQHF.

There are a few counts of this clonotype. This chain connects TRBV6-1 to TRBJ2-3; no firm D call. Trimming took off 6 bases at V and 5 bases at J, with 6 bases between the two ends. This CDR3 spans 11 amino acids. Looked up from germline, CDR1 is MNHNS and CDR2 is SASEGT. In DNA, the CDR3 is TGTGCCAGCAGATCTATAGATACGCAGTATTTT. This gives the protein CASRSIDTQYF.

In DNA, the CDR3 is TGCAGTGCTAGATCCCAGAGAATCTATGGCTACACCTTC. Its protein product is CSARSQRIYGYTF. The chain is built from TRBV20-1 and TRBJ1-2; D gene uncertain. V was pared by 2 bases and J by 4 bases, with 11 bases between. Germline V CDR1 and CDR2: DFQATT, SNEGSKA (reference sequence). This CDR3 is 13 amino acids long.

The chain has TRBV18 and TRBJ2-1, with 8 bases fitting TRBD2. The CDR3 sequence is 16 residues long. The J segment lost 9 bases and the V segment lost 2 bases, leaving 12 bases of the junction unmatched. Germline V gives CDR1 KGHSH, CDR2 LQKENI. This chain's CDR3 is CASSPLPSGFDGEQFF. Here the CDR3 DNA reads TGTGCCAGCTCACCATTACCTAGCGGGTTCGACGGTGAGCAGTTCTTC.

This clonotype was seen only a few times. The chain joins TRBV7-3 to TRBJ2-1; perhaps TRBD2 as D (7 bases). The CDR3 has 16 residues. Trimming took off 2 bases at V and 6 bases at J, with 17 bases between the two ends. Germline assignment: CDR1 SGHTA and CDR2 FQGTGA. This chain's CDR3 is CASSLVGGGGVNEQFF. The CDR3 nucleotides read TGTGCCAGCAGCTTAGTCGGTGGCGGGGGCGTCAATGAGCAGTTCTTC.

The chain couples TRBV27 to TRBJ1-2; D is possibly TRBD1 (5 bases). CDR1 is MNHEY and CDR2 is SMNVEV in the germline V gene (reference sequence). The CDR3 loop spans 12 amino acids. CDR3 coding DNA: TGTGCTGTCGGGGGGTACAACTATGGCTACACCTTC. It yields the protein CAVGGYNYGYTF.

In this sample, this clonotype turned up many times. Here the CDR3 reads CASVRRLGEQFF. In DNA, the CDR3 is TGTGCCAGCGTAAGGAGACTTGGGGAGCAGTTCTTC. The chain couples TRBV2 to TRBJ2-1; unclear D gene. Trimming pared 8 bases from V and 10 bases from J, leaving 15 bases between. CDR1 is SNHLY, CDR2 FYNNEI, per germline. This CDR3 region has 12 residues.

This clonotype was counted at least ten times. This chain links TRBV29-1 with TRBJ2-7; 11 nucleotides agree with TRBD1. There are 14 residues in the CDR3. V shed 5 bases, J shed 2 bases, and the junction held 5 bases outside the gene matches. Germline V CDR1 and CDR2: SQVTM, ANQGSEA. CDR3 nucleotides: TGCAGCGTTCCCGGGGACAGGGGGGCCTACGAGCAGTACTTC. It yields the protein CSVPGDRGAYEQYF.

V usage is TRBV7-2 and J usage is TRBJ1-1; perhaps TRBD1 as D (5 bases). The length of the CDR3 is 14 residues. Germline V gene data show CDR1 as SGHTA and CDR2 as FQGNSA. V gave up 3 bases and J gave up 3 bases, with 11 bases separating them. Here the CDR3 reads CASSFREADTEAFF. In nucleotides, the CDR3 is TGTGCCAGCAGCTTCAGGGAGGCGGACACTGAAGCTTTCTTT.

This clonotype was seen ten or more times. The rearrangement uses TRBV28 and TRBJ2-7; the D gene is possibly TRBD1 (6 bases). Germline V gene data show CDR1 as MDHEN and CDR2 as SYDVKM. This CDR3 has 17 amino acids. V lost 3 bases and J lost 2, with 20 bases in between. The CDR3 DNA follows: TGTGCCAGCAGTTTGTCGGTTGGACAGCTCCTTACCTACGAGCAGTACTTC. It specifies CASSLSVGQLLTYEQYF. The variable domain in full, completed from reference TRBV28 and TRBJ2-7, reads DVKVTQSSRYLVKRTGEKVFLECVQDMDHENMFWYRQDPGLGLRLIYFSYDVKMKEKGDIPEGYSVSREKKERFSLILESASTNQTSMYLCASSLSVGQLLTYEQYFGPGTRLTVT.

This clonotype was recorded a few times. This may be a read error, as it is one base from a much larger clone. CDR3 sequence: CASSPPQVGRDTQYF. The CDR3 DNA reads as TGTGCCAGCTCACCACCGCAAGTGGGGCGAGACACTCAGTACTTC. V is TRBV18 and J is TRBJ2-4; maybe TRBD1 (5 bases). The CDR3 spans 15 residues. Germline assignment: CDR1 KGHSH and CDR2 LQKENI. V was clipped by 0 bases and J by 12 bases, with 18 bases between them.

This clonotype was detected ten times or more. The V call is TRBV27, the J call TRBJ1-1; D gene unclear. CDR3 length equals 17 residues. Trimming took off 2 bases at V and 2 bases at J, with 18 bases between the two ends. Germline lookup yields CDR1 MNHEY and CDR2 SMNVEV (reference sequence). The chain's CDR3 is CASSLLGEAPANTEAFF. The CDR3 DNA is TGTGCCAGCAGTTTACTTGGGGAGGCTCCCGCCAACACTGAAGCTTTCTTT.

Many counts were recorded for this clonotype. The V gene is TRBV3-1, the J gene TRBJ1-2, with no clear D. Germline CDR1 and CDR2: LGHDT and YNNKEL (reference sequence). V lost 0 bases and J lost 9, with 8 bases in between. The CDR3 sequence is 12 residues long. CDR3 protein: CASSQEGASYTF. DNA for the CDR3: TGTGCCAGCAGCCAAGAAGGCGCCAGCTACACCTTC.

This clonotype was seen many times. One junction end does not reproduce the germline sequence, and a read error may be involved. The chain joins TRBV5-1 to TRBJ1-5, with 8 bases matching TRBD1. This CDR3 contains 14 residues. Germline CDR1 SGHRS, CDR2 YFSETQ. The CDR3: CASSLTGGNQPQHF. As DNA, the CDR3 is TGTGCCAGCAGCTTGACAGGGGGCAATCAGCCCCAGCATTTT.

This clonotype was detected ten times or more. This chain uses TRBV7-8 with TRBJ2-5, with 9 bases lining up with TRBD1. Germline V gene data show CDR1 as SGHVS and CDR2 as FQNEAQ. The V and J ends lost 4 bases and 5 bases, in that order; junction bases with no gene match: 8. CDR3 length: 15 amino acids. CDR3 nucleotides: TGTGCCAGCAGCTCGAGGACAGGGGCGGGGGAGACCCAGTACTTC. Protein sequence: CASSSRTGAGETQYF.

This clonotype was counted at least ten times. V and J are TRBV28 and TRBJ2-1, with 8 bases fitting TRBD1. Losses at the gene ends were 2 bases for V and 7 bases for J; bases not matched to a gene: 10. Germline assignment: CDR1 MDHEN and CDR2 SYDVKM. This CDR3 comprises 16 residues. CDR3 in amino acids: CASSLGPGQVENEQFF. CDR3 DNA: TGTGCCAGCAGTTTAGGGCCGGGACAGGTAGAGAATGAGCAGTTCTTC.

The chain recombines TRBV5-1 with TRBJ1-3; no definite D call. This CDR3 has 13 residues. CDR1 and CDR2 (germline): SGHRS, YFSETQ. V lost 0 bases and J 4 bases, leaving 5 bases between the germline ends. CDR3 sequence: CASSLDEGNTIYF. For the CDR3, the DNA is TGCGCCAGCAGCTTGGACGAAGGAAACACCATATATTTT.

The chain recombines TRBV27 with TRBJ1-5; maybe TRBD1 (5 bases). CDR1 and CDR2 from the germline V gene are MNHEY and SMNVEV (reference sequence). The V and J ends lost 6 bases and 6 bases respectively, with 9 bases between them. The CDR3 covers 12 residues. CDR3 sequence reads: CASRGVGQPQHF. CDR3 in DNA: TGTGCCAGCAGGGGGGTAGGTCAGCCCCAGCATTTT.

This clonotype was observed a handful of times. V and J are TRBV20-1 and TRBJ2-7, with TRBD1 identical over 7 bases. The CDR3 consists of 14 residues. After removal of 6 bases from V and 7 bases from J, the junction contained 15 bases not matched to a gene. Germline CDR1 and CDR2: DFQATT and SNEGSKA (reference sequence). For the CDR3, the DNA is TGCAGTGCACCCGAGACAGGGACCTCTGGGGAGCAGTACTTC. It is translated as CSAPETGTSGEQYF.

This clonotype was seen a handful of times. The chain links TRBV5-4 to TRBJ2-7; D may be TRBD1 (6 bases). The V end was cut by 4 bases, the J end by 0 bases, with 14 bases between. The CDR3 extends over 15 amino acids. CDR1 is SGHNT and CDR2 is YYREEE in the germline V gene (reference sequence). CDR3 sequence reads: CASSLGTFASYEQYF. The CDR3 region has the DNA TGTGCCAGCAGCCTCGGGACATTCGCCTCCTACGAGCAGTACTTC.

This clonotype was observed at least ten times. V gene TRBV2 combines with J gene TRBJ1-5; TRBD1 is a possible D gene (5 bases). The V end was cut by 2 bases, the J end by 0 bases, with 17 bases between. The CDR3 has 18 amino acids. CDR1 and CDR2 from the germline V gene are SNHLY and FYNNEI. The CDR3 is CASSEPRQTFNSNQPQHF. CDR3 coding DNA: TGTGCCAGCAGTGAACCACGACAGACTTTTAATAGCAATCAGCCCCAGCATTTT.

This clonotype was seen only a few times. V and J are TRBV28 and TRBJ2-5; 12 bases map to TRBD1. This CDR3 contains 15 residues. V trimming: 5 bases; J trimming: 4 bases; junction bases outside the gene matches: 5. Germline values: CDR1 MDHEN, CDR2 SYDVKM. Written as DNA, the CDR3 is TGTGCCAGCAGTAATCCGGGACAGGGGGCAGAGACCCAGTACTTC. Translation gives CASSNPGQGAETQYF.

This clonotype was found a few times. In DNA, the CDR3 is TGCAGTGCTAACAGGGCAGAGGTAAAAGGCTACACCTTC. Encoded protein: CSANRAEVKGYTF. The chain joins TRBV20-1 to TRBJ1-2; the D gene is possibly TRBD1 (6 bases). This CDR3 is 13 amino acids long. Trimming took off 4 bases at V and 8 bases at J, with 17 bases between the two ends. CDR1 and CDR2 (germline): DFQATT, SNEGSKA (reference sequence).

Worth noting for this clonotype: A much larger clone is a single base away; this may be a read error. The V and J genes are TRBV24-1 and TRBJ2-7, with D possibly matching TRBD1 (5 bases). This CDR3 region has 13 residues. The germline V gene encodes CDR1 KGHDR and CDR2 SFDVKD. This CDR3 is CTTSDSDSYEQYF. The CDR3 DNA sequence: TGTACCACCAGTGATTCCGACAGCTACGAGCAGTACTTC.

This clonotype turned up a few times. This chain uses TRBV4-1 with TRBJ1-5; TRBD1 matches 7 bases. The germline gives CDR1 MGHRA, CDR2 YSYEKL. CDR3 length: 17 amino acids. With 1 base clipped from V and 6 bases from J, the junction kept 12 bases outside the gene matches. The CDR3 region is CASSQGSAGQWSQPQHF. The CDR3 DNA reads as TGCGCCAGCAGCCAAGGATCCGCGGGACAGTGGAGTCAGCCCCAGCATTTT.

In this sample, this clonotype turned up many times. The CDR3 loop reads CASSPPASGIRHQETQYF. DNA for the CDR3: TGTGCCAGCAGCCCCCCGGCTAGCGGGATTAGGCACCAAGAGACCCAGTACTTC. This chain connects TRBV5-5 to TRBJ2-5; the match to TRBD2 covers 9 bases. J lost 0 bases, V lost 4 bases, and 13 bases had no gene match. Germline assignment: CDR1 SGHKS and CDR2 YYEKEE (reference sequence). This CDR3 region has 18 residues.

There are many counts of this clonotype. The chain joins TRBV12-3 or TRBV12-4 to TRBJ2-1; 14 bases align to TRBD2. The CDR3 sequence is 16 residues long. V gave up 1 base and J gave up 9 bases; unmatched junction bases: 5. CDR3 sequence: CASSLDGLAGGGEQFF. The DNA for the CDR3 is TGTGCCAGCAGTTTAGACGGACTAGCGGGAGGAGGTGAGCAGTTCTTC.

This clonotype has a count of ten or more. This rearrangement joins TRBV28 to TRBJ2-3, with 7 nucleotides matching TRBD1. This CDR3 region has 15 residues. Per germline, CDR1 MDHEN and CDR2 SYDVKM. The V and J ends lost 6 bases and 2 bases, in that order; junction bases with no gene match: 8. This CDR3 is CASSAAGTATDTQYF. The CDR3 coding sequence is TGTGCCAGCAGCGCCGCCGGGACAGCCACAGATACGCAGTATTTT.

The rearrangement joins TRBV12-3 or TRBV12-4 to TRBJ1-6; no clear D gene. Trimming cost V 6 bases and J 9 bases, with 12 bases left between them. The CDR3 loop spans 13 amino acids. The chain's CDR3 is CASSLGQVSPLHF. The CDR3 DNA follows: TGTGCCAGCAGCCTAGGGCAGGTTTCACCCCTCCACTTT.

This clonotype was detected ten times or more. V is TRBV28 and J is TRBJ2-4; 8 bases match TRBD1. Germline CDR1 reads MDHEN; CDR2 reads SYDVKM. The V gene end was trimmed by 2 bases and the J gene end by 7 bases; junction bases not matched to a gene: 13. The CDR3 totals 17 residues. Here the CDR3 DNA reads TGTGCCAGCAGTTTAATTGGGACAGGCAGGCGAGAGAACATTCAGTACTTC. Encoded protein: CASSLIGTGRRENIQYF.

This sequence joins TRBV6-5 and TRBJ2-5; D unresolved. V was trimmed by 0 bases and J by 3 bases, leaving 11 bases between them. The CDR3 loop spans 15 amino acids. CDR1 is MNHEY and CDR2 is SVGAGI in the germline V gene. CDR3 nucleotide sequence: TGTGCCAGCAGTTACTCGGGTAACTTAGAAGAGACCCAGTACTTC. Its translation is CASSYSGNLEETQYF.